The 18 T cell receptor beta chains given below trace back to one sample, sequenced in a study of cytomegalovirus exposure and HLA in healthy donors. It was with 60 Vbeta and 13 Jbeta primers that the PCR ran. The repertoire was sequenced with immunoSEQ multiplex PCR; TCRdb's copy has only in-frame clones and lacks some. The top ten hold roughly 21% of the sample, which has tens of thousands of clones, less than 80% seen once. Specimen: PBMCs. These TCRs come from a woman in her forties or fifties in good health and CMV-seropositive.

The V and J genes are TRBV30 and TRBJ1-5; a weak D match, TRBD1 (5 bases). This CDR3 is 13 amino acids long. Germline V gene data show CDR1 as GTSNPN and CDR2 as SVGIG (reference sequence). V dropped 5 bases and J dropped 5 bases, with 13 bases sitting between them. The CDR3 sequence: CAWGRGSHQPQHF. In nucleotides, the CDR3 is TGTGCCTGGGGGAGGGGTTCCCATCAGCCCCAGCATTTT. Filled out from reference TRBV30 and TRBJ1-5, the complete variable domain reads SQTIHQWPATLVQPVGSPLSLECTVEGTSNPNLYWYRQAAGRGLQLLFYSVGIGQISSEVPQNLSASRPQDRQFILSSKKLLLSDSGFYLCAWGRGSHQPQHFGDGTRLSIL.

The chain joins TRBV5-1 to TRBJ2-2, with D perhaps matching TRBD1 (6 bases). CDR3 length: 14 residues. Germline V gives CDR1 SGHRS, CDR2 YFSETQ. V gave up 2 bases and J gave up 7 bases, with 12 bases separating them. CDR3 DNA: TGCGCCAGCAGCTTTTTGGACAGCCTCGGGGAGCTGTTTTTT. Its protein is CASSFLDSLGELFF.

J is TRBJ2-3 and V is TRBV7-6; 15 bases fit TRBD2. Germline CDR1 is SGHVS and CDR2 is FNYEAQ. J lost 3 bases, V lost 4 bases, and 14 bases had no gene match. There are 20 residues in the CDR3. The CDR3 DNA sequence: TGTGCCAGCAGCTCCAGCTTGAGGACTAGCGGGGGGGCCATTACAGATACGCAGTATTTT. It codes for CASSSSLRTSGGAITDTQYF.

The V gene is TRBV18, the J gene TRBJ2-4; the match to TRBD1 covers 9 bases. Germline lookup yields CDR1 KGHSH and CDR2 LQKENI. CDR3 length: 15 amino acids. After removal of 0 bases from V and 8 bases from J, the junction contained 5 bases not matched to a gene. The DNA for the CDR3 is TGTGCCAGCTCACCACCGGGGACAGGGAGGGACATTCAGTACTTC. Encoded protein: CASSPPGTGRDIQYF.

The chain has TRBV11-2 and TRBJ1-6; D is possibly TRBD1 (6 bases). V was pared by 0 bases and J by 9 bases, with 6 bases between. CDR3 size: 13 residues. The germline CDR1 and CDR2 sequences are SGHAT and FQNNGV. CDR3 sequence: CASSLDRGSPLHF. Here the CDR3 DNA reads TGTGCCAGCAGCTTAGACAGGGGTTCACCCCTCCACTTT.

V and J are TRBV5-1 and TRBJ1-2; possible D gene TRBD1, 5 bases. The CDR3 consists of 16 residues. In germline, CDR1 is SGHRS, CDR2 YFSETQ. V shed 0 bases and J shed 6 bases, with 18 bases lying between them. The CDR3 loop is CASSLAQGGILHGYTF. The DNA for the CDR3 is TGCGCCAGCAGCTTGGCGCAGGGTGGTATTCTCCATGGCTACACCTTC.

The chain employs TRBV7-6 and TRBJ2-5, with 13 bases matching TRBD2. With the DNA end fitting TRBJ2-7 better, the J assignment may be wrong. The germline V gene encodes CDR1 SGHVS and CDR2 FNYEAQ. There are 16 residues in the CDR3. The chain's CDR3 is CASSLTSGGTVYEQYF. Written as DNA, the CDR3 is TGTGCCAGCAGCTTGACTAGCGGGGGGACGGTCTACGAGCAGTACTTC.

This chain joins TRBV5-5 and TRBJ2-3, with a possible D match to TRBD1 (6 bases). Trimming removed 3 bases from V and 1 base from J, with 15 bases in between. The CDR3 has 16 amino acids. Germline V gene lookup returns CDR1 SGHKS and CDR2 YYEKEE (reference sequence). CDR3 coding DNA: TGTGCCAGCAGCTCCCTCTTGACAGGAGGCACAGATACGCAGTATTTT. Translating gives CASSSLLTGGTDTQYF.

The genes are TRBV7-8 and TRBJ2-1; D remains ambiguous. The CDR3 contains 15 residues. Germline V CDR1 and CDR2: SGHVS, FQNEAQ. Trimming removed 1 base from V and 12 bases from J, with 19 bases in between. The DNA for the CDR3 is TGTGCCAGCAGCTTAGATCCGGGTGGTGACCTTTCGCAGTTCTTC. Amino acids: CASSLDPGGDLSQFF.

The chain is built from TRBV6-1 and TRBJ2-3; a possible D gene is TRBD1 (6 bases). The CDR3 consists of 15 residues. The V gene's germline CDR1 is MNHNS and CDR2 SASEGT. V was trimmed by 5 bases and J by 1 base, leaving 13 bases between them. The CDR3 protein is CASSIRPGGTDTQYF. CDR3 nucleotide sequence: TGTGCCAGCAGTATAAGGCCAGGGGGCACAGATACGCAGTATTTT.

The CDR3 here is CASSQAGGYNEQFF. The CDR3 nucleotides read TGTGCCAGCAGCCAAGCAGGTGGCTACAATGAGCAGTTCTTC. This chain joins TRBV14 and TRBJ2-1; D remains ambiguous. V was trimmed by 1 base and J by 3 bases, leaving 7 bases between them. This CDR3 is 14 amino acids long. Germline V CDR1 and CDR2: SGHDN, FVKESK.

This rearrangement joins TRBV28 to TRBJ1-2, with D hard to call. Trimming removed 5 bases from V and 4 bases from J, with 17 bases in between. The germline V gene encodes CDR1 MDHEN and CDR2 SYDVKM. This CDR3 is built from 15 residues. CDR3 sequence (DNA): TGTGCCAGCAGTCTGTCACCCGAGGCAGTCTATGGCTACACCTTC. Protein: CASSLSPEAVYGYTF.

The J gene is TRBJ2-1, the V gene TRBV18; no reliable D call. CDR3 size: 13 residues. V gave up 2 bases and J gave up 6 bases, with 8 bases separating them. Germline V CDR1 and CDR2: KGHSH, LQKENI. CDR3 nucleotide sequence: TGTGCCAGCTCACCATCCAGAATCAATGAGCAGTTCTTC. It specifies CASSPSRINEQFF. The full variable domain, its missing parts supplied by reference TRBV18 and TRBJ2-1, is NAGVMQNPRHLVRRRGQEARLRCSPMKGHSHVYWYRQLPEEGLKFMVYLQKENIIDESGMPKERFSAEFPKEGPSILRIQQVVRGDSAAYFCASSPSRINEQFFGPGTRLTVL.

The chain joins TRBV6-4 to TRBJ2-5; TRBD2 is a possible D gene (5 bases). V lost 2 bases, J lost 2 bases, and 9 bases lay in between. The CDR3 spans 14 residues. CDR1 and CDR2 from the germline V gene are MRHNA and SNTAGT. CDR3 DNA: TGTGCCAGCAGTGACGGACTTAAGCAAGAGACCCAGTACTTC. Its protein is CASSDGLKQETQYF.

This clone has only a few counts. The chain employs TRBV29-1 and TRBJ1-2; D is possibly TRBD1 (6 bases). The CDR3 is 12 amino acids. Germline CDR1 SQVTM, CDR2 ANQGSEA. V shed 7 bases and J shed 4 bases, with 13 bases lying between them. CDR3 loop: CSGGGGSYGYTF. The CDR3, as DNA: TGCAGCGGAGGGGGGGGCAGCTATGGCTACACCTTC.

The chain carries TRBV28 and TRBJ2-1, with 8 bases that match TRBD1. Germline V CDR1 and CDR2: MDHEN, SYDVKM. The CDR3 has 16 residues. V shed 2 bases, J shed 2 bases, and the junction held 5 bases outside the gene matches. The CDR3 loop reads CASSLGQGATYNEQFF. The CDR3 nucleotides read TGTGCCAGCAGTTTAGGGCAGGGGGCGACCTACAATGAGCAGTTCTTC.

The chain carries TRBV7-6 and TRBJ2-7; 9 bases match TRBD1. V shed 5 bases and J 5 bases; nucleotides not matched to a gene: 16. Germline values: CDR1 SGHVS, CDR2 FNYEAQ. This CDR3 comprises 17 residues. DNA for the CDR3: TGTGCCAGCAGCCCCACTCTCGGGACAGGGAGTATTAACGAGCAGTACTTC. Amino acids: CASSPTLGTGSINEQYF.

The chain employs TRBV4-2 and TRBJ1-1, with D possibly TRBD1 on 5 matching bases. Deletions cut 5 bases from V and 8 bases from J, with 18 bases between. The germline gives CDR1 LGHNA, CDR2 YNFKEQ. The CDR3 is 14 residues long. In nucleotides, the CDR3 is TGTGCCAGCAGCTTCGCGGGGCAGGGCGGGGAAGCTTTCTTT. It is translated as CASSFAGQGGEAFF.